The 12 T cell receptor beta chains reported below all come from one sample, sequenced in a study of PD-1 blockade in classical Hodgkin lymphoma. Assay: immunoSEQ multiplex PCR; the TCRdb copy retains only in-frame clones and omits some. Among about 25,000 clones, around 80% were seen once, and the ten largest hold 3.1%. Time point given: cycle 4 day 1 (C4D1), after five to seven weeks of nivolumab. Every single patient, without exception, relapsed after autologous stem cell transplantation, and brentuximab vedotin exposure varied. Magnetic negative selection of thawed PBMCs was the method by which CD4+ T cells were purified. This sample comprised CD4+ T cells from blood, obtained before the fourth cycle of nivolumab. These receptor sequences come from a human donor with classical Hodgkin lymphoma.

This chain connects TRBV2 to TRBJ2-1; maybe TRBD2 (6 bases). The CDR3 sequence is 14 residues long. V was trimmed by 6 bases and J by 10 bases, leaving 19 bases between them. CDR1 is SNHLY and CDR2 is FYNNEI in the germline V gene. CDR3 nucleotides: TGTGCCAGCAGGGCCCAGGGAGGTAGTCGGGAGCAGTTCTTC. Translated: CASRAQGGSREQFF.

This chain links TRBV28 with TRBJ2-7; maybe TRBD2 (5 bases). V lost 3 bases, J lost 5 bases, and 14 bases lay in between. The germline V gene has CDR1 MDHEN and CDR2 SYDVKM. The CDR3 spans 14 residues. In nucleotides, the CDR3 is TGTGCCAGCAGTTTGGCGACTAATCGGGACGAGCAGTACTTC. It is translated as CASSLATNRDEQYF.

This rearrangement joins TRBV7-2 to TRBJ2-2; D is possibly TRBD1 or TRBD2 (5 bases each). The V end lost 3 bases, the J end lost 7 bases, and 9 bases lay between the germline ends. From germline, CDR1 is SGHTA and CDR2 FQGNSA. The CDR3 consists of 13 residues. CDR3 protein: CASSFDGGGELFF. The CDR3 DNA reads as TGTGCCAGCAGCTTCGATGGGGGCGGGGAGCTGTTTTTT.

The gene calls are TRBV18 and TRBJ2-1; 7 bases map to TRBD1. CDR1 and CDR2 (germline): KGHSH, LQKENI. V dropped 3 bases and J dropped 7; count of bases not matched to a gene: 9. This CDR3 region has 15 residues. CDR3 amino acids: CASSPPGQTGNEQFF. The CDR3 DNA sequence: TGTGCCAGCTCACCCCCCGGACAGACAGGGAATGAGCAGTTCTTC.

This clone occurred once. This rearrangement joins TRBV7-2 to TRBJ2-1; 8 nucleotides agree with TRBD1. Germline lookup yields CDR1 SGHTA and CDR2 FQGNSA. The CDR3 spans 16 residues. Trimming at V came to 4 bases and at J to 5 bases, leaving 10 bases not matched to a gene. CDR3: CASSSTDRAGHNEQFF. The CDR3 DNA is TGTGCCAGCAGCTCTACGGACAGGGCCGGCCACAATGAGCAGTTCTTC.

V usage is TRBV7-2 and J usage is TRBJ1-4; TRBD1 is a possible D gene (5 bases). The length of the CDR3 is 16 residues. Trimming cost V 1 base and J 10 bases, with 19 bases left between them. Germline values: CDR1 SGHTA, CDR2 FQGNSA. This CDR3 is CASSLEGRPGQGKLFF. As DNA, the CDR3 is TGTGCCAGCAGCTTAGAGGGGCGCCCAGGCCAGGGAAAACTGTTTTTT.

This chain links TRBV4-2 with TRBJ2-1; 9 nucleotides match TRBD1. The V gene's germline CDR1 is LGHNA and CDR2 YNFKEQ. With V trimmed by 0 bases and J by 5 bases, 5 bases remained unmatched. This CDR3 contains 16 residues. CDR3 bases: TGTGCCAGCAGCCAAGATCGGGACAGGGAAAACAATGAGCAGTTCTTC. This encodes CASSQDRDRENNEQFF.

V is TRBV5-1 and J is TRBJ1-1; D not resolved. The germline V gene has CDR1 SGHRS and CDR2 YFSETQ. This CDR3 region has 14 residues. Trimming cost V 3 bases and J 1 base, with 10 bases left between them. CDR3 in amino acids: CASSYAGENTEAFF. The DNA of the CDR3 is TGCGCCAGCAGCTACGCAGGAGAGAACACTGAAGCTTTCTTT.

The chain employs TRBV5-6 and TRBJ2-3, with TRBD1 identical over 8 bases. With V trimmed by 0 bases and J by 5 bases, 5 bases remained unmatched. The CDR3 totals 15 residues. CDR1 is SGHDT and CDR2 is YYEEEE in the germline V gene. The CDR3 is CASSLGQGNQDTQYF. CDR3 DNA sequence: TGTGCCAGCAGCTTGGGACAGGGGAACCAAGATACGCAGTATTTT. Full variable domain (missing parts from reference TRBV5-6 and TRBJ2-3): DAGVTQSPTHLIKTRGQQVTLRCSPKSGHDTVSWYQQALGQGPQFIFQYYEEEERQRGNFPDRFSGHQFPNYSSELNVNALLLGDSALYLCASSLGQGNQDTQYFGPGTRLTVL.

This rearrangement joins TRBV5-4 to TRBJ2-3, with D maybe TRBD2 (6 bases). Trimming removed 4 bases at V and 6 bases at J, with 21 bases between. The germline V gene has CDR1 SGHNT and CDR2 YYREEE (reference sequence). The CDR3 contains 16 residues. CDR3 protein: CASSKHAGDLRDTQYF. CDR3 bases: TGTGCCAGCAGCAAGCATGCCGGGGACTTGAGGGATACGCAGTATTTT.

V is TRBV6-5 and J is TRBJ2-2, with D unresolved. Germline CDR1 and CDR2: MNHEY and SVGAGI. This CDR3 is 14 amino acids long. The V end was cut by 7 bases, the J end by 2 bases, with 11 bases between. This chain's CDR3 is CASTWLFNTGELFF. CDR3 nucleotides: TGTGCCAGCACATGGCTTTTCAACACCGGGGAGCTGTTTTTT.

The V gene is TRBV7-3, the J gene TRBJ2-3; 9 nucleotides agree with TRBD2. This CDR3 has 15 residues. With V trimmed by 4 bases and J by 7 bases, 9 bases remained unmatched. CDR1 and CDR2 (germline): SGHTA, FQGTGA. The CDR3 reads CASSSHAGGGNTQYF. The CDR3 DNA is TGTGCCAGCAGCTCCCACGCGGGGGGGGGAAATACGCAGTATTTT.